Listed here are 9 T cell receptor beta chains from one sample, sequenced in a study of blood T cell repertoires in COVID-19. Profiled with immunoSEQ multiplex PCR; TCRdb holds only in-frame clones, not every one. The data show 180,000 or so clones, 70% to 80% seen once. The source material was peripheral blood. The receptors were gathered from a woman in her fifties or sixties with active or convalescent COVID-19.

The V and J genes are TRBV3-1 (or the pseudogene TRBV3-2) and TRBJ1-1, with a possible D match to TRBD1 (5 bases). Germline values: CDR1 LGHDT, CDR2 YNNKEL (reference sequence). The length of the CDR3 is 14 residues. With 5 bases removed from V and 1 base from J, the gap between germline ends came to 11 bases. CDR3 amino acids: CASSFAGQNTEAFF. DNA of the CDR3: TGTGCCAGCAGCTTTGCGGGGCAGAACACTGAAGCTTTCTTT.

The chain couples TRBV5-1 to TRBJ2-3, with 7 bases matching TRBD2. The J segment lost 6 bases and the V segment lost 4 bases, leaving 17 bases of the junction unmatched. This CDR3 spans 17 amino acids. Germline loops: CDR1 SGHRS, CDR2 YFSETQ. The CDR3 is CASSPGRGGRPFDTQYF. The DNA for the CDR3 is TGCGCCAGCAGCCCAGGAAGAGGCGGGAGACCTTTTGATACGCAGTATTTT.

This chain connects TRBV2 to TRBJ1-2; TRBD1 might be the D (6 bases). The CDR3 is made up of 14 amino acids. Germline V lookup: CDR1 SNHLY, CDR2 FYNNEI. Trimming took 2 bases from V and 1 from J, leaving 8 bases between them. The CDR3 DNA follows: TGTGCCAGCAGTGAACGGGACAATAACTATGGCTACACCTTC. The encoded protein is CASSERDNNYGYTF.

This clone was counted at least ten times. The chain joins TRBV11-2 to TRBJ1-1; the match to TRBD1 covers 7 bases. The CDR3 sequence is 14 residues long. Germline V gene data show CDR1 as SGHAT and CDR2 as FQNNGV. V shed 2 bases and J 7 bases; nucleotides not matched to a gene: 7. CDR3 in DNA: TGTGCCAGCAGCTTATGGCAGGGGGGAAGTGAAGCTTTCTTT. Translating gives CASSLWQGGSEAFF.

This clone was seen a single time. The CDR3 reads CSARVTKSYTF. The CDR3, as DNA: TGCAGTGCTAGAGTGACAAAAAGCTACACCTTC. The gene calls are TRBV20-1 and TRBJ1-2; no definite D call. The V and J ends lost 1 base and 9 bases respectively, with 9 bases between them. There are 11 residues in the CDR3. Germline V gives CDR1 DFQATT, CDR2 SNEGSKA (reference sequence).

V usage is TRBV10-3 and J usage is TRBJ1-5; 7 nucleotides line up with TRBD1. The junction had 6 bases not matched to a gene; V was cut back by 9 bases and J by 4 bases. Looked up from germline, CDR1 is ENHRY and CDR2 is SYGVKD. This CDR3 has 13 amino acids. DNA of the CDR3: TGTGCCATTAGAGACAGGGAAAATCAGCCCCAGCATTTT. It yields the protein CAIRDRENQPQHF.

This clone was seen only once. V is TRBV7-9 and J is TRBJ1-2, with a weak D call TRBD1 (5 bases). The CDR3 runs 14 residues. Trimming removed 1 base from V and 8 bases from J, with 14 bases in between. Germline V gene lookup returns CDR1 SEHNR and CDR2 FQNEAQ (reference sequence). The CDR3 sequence: CASSLVGAEDGYTF. CDR3 DNA sequence: TGTGCCAGCAGCTTAGTTGGGGCAGAGGACGGCTACACCTTC.

The chain couples TRBV3-1 (or the pseudogene TRBV3-2) to TRBJ2-2, with 9 positions matching TRBD2. Germline trimming cut 0 bases from V and 1 base from J; bases unmatched to any gene: 3. In germline, CDR1 is LGHDT, CDR2 YNNKEL (reference sequence). The CDR3 length is 17 residues. This CDR3 reads CASSQDRTSENTGELFF. The CDR3 DNA follows: TGTGCCAGCAGCCAAGATCGGACTAGCGAGAACACCGGGGAGCTGTTTTTT.

V is TRBV28 and J is TRBJ1-1; D gene uncertain. The germline CDR1 and CDR2 sequences are MDHEN and SYDVKM. Deletions cut 6 bases from V and 3 bases from J, with 17 bases between. The CDR3 totals 15 residues. CDR3 region: CASRYSGNRDTEAFF. In DNA form, the CDR3 reads TGTGCCAGCAGGTACAGCGGGAATAGGGACACTGAAGCTTTCTTT.